The present T cell receptor (beta chain) was sequenced within a study of a mutant IDH1 vaccine in newly diagnosed glioma. Study-level background: Investigators started vaccination 4-6 weeks after radiotherapy alone, or with temozolomide cycles.

This clone is medium-sized (0.01 to 0.1%) by share. Its specificity is not known. Repertoires were generated with immunoSEQ multiplex PCR, while TCRdb's copy carries only in-frame clones and drops some. The sample lists 55,000 to 70,000 clones, about 88% occurring once. Time point of the sample: week 11, during vaccination. Mutant IDH1 20-mer peptide, at 300 ug, made up each vaccine dose, with topical imiquimod. The origin of this receptor is a man aged 35-49 years with glioma. Specimen: PBMCs, collected from a glioma patient whose treatment included an IDH1 peptide vaccine.

The CDR3 region has the DNA TGTGCCAGCAGCTTCAACCCGGGACGGGATAATTCACCCCTCCACTTT. This translates into CASSFNPGRDNSPLHF. J is TRBJ1-6 and V is TRBV11-2, with D possibly being TRBD1 (5 bases). The CDR3 sequence is 16 residues long. The V and J ends lost 3 bases and 5 bases respectively, with 14 bases between them. Germline V CDR1 and CDR2: SGHAT, FQNNGV.